This TCR beta chain was identified during a study of T cell responses to AZD1222 COVID-19 vaccine. The study's findings and limits: Only a handful of AZD1222 recipients, six or seven in all, had baseline seropositivity. Unmutated variant regions are reportedly targeted by nearly half of spike-specific TCRs.

Profiled with immunoSEQ multiplex PCR; TCRdb holds only in-frame clones, not every one. The sample has about 130,000 clones; approximately 83% are singletons. On this clone: Its target is not known.

The CDR3 spans 13 residues. Germline V CDR1 and CDR2: GTSNPN, SVGIG (reference sequence). V dropped 1 base and J dropped 12; count of bases not matched to a gene: 12. This clonotype was obtained from an adult in good health. The sample in question was peripheral blood, obtained on day 0 of AZD1222 vaccination. The rearrangement links TRBV30 to TRBJ2-7; TRBD2 aligns across 7 bases. The CDR3 sequence: CAWSATSNPSGYF. The CDR3 DNA follows: TGTGCCTGGAGTGCGACTAGCAACCCCTCGGGGTACTTC.